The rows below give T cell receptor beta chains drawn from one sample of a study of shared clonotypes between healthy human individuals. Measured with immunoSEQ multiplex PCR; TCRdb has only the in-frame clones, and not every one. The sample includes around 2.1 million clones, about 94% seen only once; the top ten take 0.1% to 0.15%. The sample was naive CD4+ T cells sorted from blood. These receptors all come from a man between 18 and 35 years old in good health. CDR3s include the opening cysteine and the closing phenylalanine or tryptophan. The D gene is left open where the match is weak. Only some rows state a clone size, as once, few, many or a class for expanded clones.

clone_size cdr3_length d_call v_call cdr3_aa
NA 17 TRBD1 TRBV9 CASSGGAGTGVSGELFF
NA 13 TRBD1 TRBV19 CASRRDRTHEQYF
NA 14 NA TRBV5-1 CASSFSDQGETQYF
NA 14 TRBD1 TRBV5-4 CASSSRQGSYEQYF
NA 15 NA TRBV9 CASSVGAGALDEQYF
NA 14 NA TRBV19 CASSSQPGGLEAFF
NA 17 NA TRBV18 CASSPPEGAPSNQPQHF
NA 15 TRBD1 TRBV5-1 CASSWRQGHTDTQYF
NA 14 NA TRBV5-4 CASSLHLEEGIQYF
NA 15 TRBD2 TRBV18 CASSPSGGGTDTQYF
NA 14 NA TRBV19 CASSTGASGNTIYF
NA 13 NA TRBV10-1 CASSRGAGTEAFF
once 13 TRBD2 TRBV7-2 CASSLRGSGEQYF
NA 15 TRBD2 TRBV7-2 CASSFTGTSSYEQYF
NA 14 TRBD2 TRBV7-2 CASSPSGREETQYF
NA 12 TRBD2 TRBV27 CATSGGTYEQYF
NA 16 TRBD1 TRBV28 CASSLLPGQGAHEQYF
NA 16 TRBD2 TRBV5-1 CASSSGLAGGQETQYF
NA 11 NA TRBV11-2 CASSLYYEQFF
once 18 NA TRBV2 CASSGETQGRVYNSPLHF
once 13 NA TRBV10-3 CAISVGGTGELFF
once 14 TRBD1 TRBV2 CASSPGTGVTEAFF
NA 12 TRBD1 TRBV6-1 CASSEYRDRVYF
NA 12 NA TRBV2 CASSEWTGEQFF
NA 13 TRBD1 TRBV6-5 CASSRQGPETQYF
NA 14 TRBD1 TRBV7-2 CASSLGQGGFEQFF
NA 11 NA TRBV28 CASKGGMIYTF
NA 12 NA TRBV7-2 CASSLDFREQYF
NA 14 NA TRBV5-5 CASSLGWQDYGYTF
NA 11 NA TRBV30 CAWSEALEQYF
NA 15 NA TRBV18 CASSTGTPNTGELFF
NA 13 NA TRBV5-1 CASSFPDRPGAFF
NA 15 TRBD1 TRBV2 CASRDRGPNTGELFF
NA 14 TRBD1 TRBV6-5 CASSYSRTGPEAFF
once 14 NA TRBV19 CASSIRGDTGELFF
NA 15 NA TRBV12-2 CASRTGTRAFNEQFF
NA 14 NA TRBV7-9 CASVDRPTNYGYTF
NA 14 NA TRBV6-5 CASSRGGSNEKLFF
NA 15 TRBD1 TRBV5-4 CASSSSGGSNEKLFF
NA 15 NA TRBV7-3 CASSLTRESTDTQYF
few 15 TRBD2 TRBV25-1 CASSEYSGGANEQYF
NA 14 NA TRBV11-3 CASSFQAGTGELFF
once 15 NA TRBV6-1 CASRPGTNSGNTIYF
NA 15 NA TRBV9 CASSESGISSYEQYF
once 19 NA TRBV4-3 CASSQGGLRGLRGTDTQYF
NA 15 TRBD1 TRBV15 CATSIRDREGSPLHF
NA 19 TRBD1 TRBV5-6 CASSLGWGQPLRANYGYTF
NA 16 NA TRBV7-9 CASSPRGLGNTGELFF
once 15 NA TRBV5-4 CASSLVATENSPLHF